The present TCR beta chain was sequenced within a study of spatial heterogeneity in lung cancer. Specified time point: sample taken at primary tumor resection. One entry per CDR3 protein results from TCRdb running MiXCR on the 5' RACE reads. The repertoire holds about 13,000 distinct CDR3 sequences, with roughly 5% as singletons. Concerning this clonotype: Its antigen is currently unknown.

Whole-study findings and limits: The number of expanded tumor alpha and beta chains correlated with mutation number.

Germline values: CDR1 MNHEY, CDR2 SVGAGI. CDR3 length equals 13 residues. Trimming removed 6 bases from V and 2 bases from J, with 10 bases in between. The receptor was derived from a male donor with early-stage non-small cell lung cancer. The material sequenced was lung tumor tissue, taken at surgery. This chain links TRBV6-5 with TRBJ1-2, with D possibly matching TRBD1 (6 bases). In nucleotides, the CDR3 is TGTGCCAGCAGGGGACACCCGAACTATGGCTACACCTTC. It specifies CASRGHPNYGYTF.